One sample yielded the 4 T cell receptor beta chains listed below, sequenced in a study of cytomegalovirus exposure and HLA in healthy donors. The PCR made use of 60 Vbeta and 13 Jbeta primers. TCRdb keeps only in-frame clones here, not all; method: immunoSEQ multiplex PCR. In the table there are 160,000 or so clones, just under 80% of which are singletons. Sequences were obtained from PBMCs. These receptors came from a woman aged 45 to 65 in good health and CMV-seronegative.

This clone was recorded a few times. J is TRBJ1-1 and V is TRBV6-1; D ambiguous. V was trimmed by 6 bases and J by 7 bases, leaving 9 bases between them. The germline gives CDR1 MNHNS, CDR2 SASEGT. The CDR3 runs 11 residues. The CDR3 region has the DNA TGTGCCAGCAGGCAACGGGGTGAAGCTTTCTTT. Protein sequence: CASRQRGEAFF.

The rearrangement uses TRBV28 and TRBJ2-7; the match to TRBD2 covers 11 bases. V shed 10 bases, J shed 3 bases, and the junction held 8 bases outside the gene matches. CDR3 length: 14 residues. Germline V lookup: CDR1 MDHEN, CDR2 SYDVKM. CDR3 in amino acids: CATVWTSGFYEQYF. The CDR3 bases are TGTGCCACCGTGTGGACTAGCGGGTTCTACGAGCAGTACTTC.

This clone was seen a few times. The V and J genes are TRBV2 and TRBJ2-7; D remains ambiguous. The CDR3 consists of 11 residues. With 3 bases removed from V and 3 bases from J, the gap between germline ends came to 3 bases. CDR1 and CDR2 from the germline V gene are SNHLY and FYNNEI. CDR3 sequence (DNA): TGTGCCAGCAGTGACAGCTACGAGCAGTACTTC. Its protein is CASSDSYEQYF. Looking up the rest from reference TRBV2 and TRBJ2-7 gives the full variable domain: EPEVTQTPSHQVTQMGQEVILRCVPISNHLYFYWYRQILGQKVEFLVSFYNNEISEKSEIFDDQFSVERPDGSNFTLKIRSTKLEDSAMYFCASSDSYEQYFGPGTRLTVT.

The V call is TRBV7-9, the J call TRBJ2-5; D ambiguous. The CDR3 is 12 residues long. The V gene's germline CDR1 is SEHNR and CDR2 FQNEAQ (reference sequence). The V end lost 7 bases, the J end lost 5 bases, and 11 bases lay between the germline ends. The CDR3 sequence is CASNPTGETQYF. CDR3 nucleotides: TGTGCCAGCAACCCGACCGGGGAGACCCAGTACTTC.